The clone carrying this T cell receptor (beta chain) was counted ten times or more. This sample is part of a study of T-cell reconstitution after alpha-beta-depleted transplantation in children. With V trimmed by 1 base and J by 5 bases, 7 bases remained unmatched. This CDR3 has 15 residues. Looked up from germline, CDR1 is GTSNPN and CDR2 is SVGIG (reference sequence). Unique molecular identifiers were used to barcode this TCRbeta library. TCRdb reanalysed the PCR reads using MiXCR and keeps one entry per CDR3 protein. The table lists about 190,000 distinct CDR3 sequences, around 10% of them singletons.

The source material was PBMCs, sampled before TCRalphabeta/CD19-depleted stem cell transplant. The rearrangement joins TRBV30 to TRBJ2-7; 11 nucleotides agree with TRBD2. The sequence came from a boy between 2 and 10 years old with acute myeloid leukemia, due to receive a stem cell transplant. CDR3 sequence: CAWSAYLAGGNEQYF. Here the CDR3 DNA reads TGTGCCTGGAGTGCGTATTTAGCGGGAGGGAACGAGCAGTACTTC.